These 15 T cell receptor beta chains originate from one sample sequenced in a study of spatial heterogeneity in lung cancer. Time point given: sample taken at primary tumor resection. Findings and limits, study-wide: How many expanded intratumoral alpha and beta TCRs were present tracked the tumor mutation count, which was a count of nonsynonymous mutations.

TCRdb ran MiXCR on the 5' RACE reads and lists one entry per CDR3 protein. The sample holds roughly 3,500 distinct CDR3 sequences, 5.3% seen once. Their target antigens are unknown. This sample comprised lung tumor tissue, obtained at surgery. The receptors come from a female donor with early-stage non-small cell lung cancer.

This chain connects TRBV7-8 to TRBJ2-1, with D perhaps TRBD2 (5 bases). V lost 1 base, J lost 12 bases, and 25 bases lay in between. The CDR3 covers 17 residues. CDR1 and CDR2 from the germline V gene are SGHVS and FQNEAQ. The CDR3 DNA follows: TGTGCCAGCAGCTTAGATAAGGCCAGCGGTCAAGAGTTGGGGCAGTTCTTC. Protein product: CASSLDKASGQELGQFF. Based on the CDR3 plus reference TRBV7-8 and TRBJ2-1, the full variable domain is GAGVSQSPRYKVAKRGQDVALRCDPISGHVSLFWYQQALGQGPEFLTYFQNEAQLDKSGLPSDRFFAERPEGSVSTLKIQRTQQEDSAVYLCASSLDKASGQELGQFFGPGTRLTVL.

The rearrangement links TRBV7-2 to TRBJ1-2; D uncertain. CDR3 length: 14 amino acids. The V end lost 6 bases, the J end lost 0 bases, and 11 bases lay between the germline ends. The germline gives CDR1 SGHTA, CDR2 FQGNSA. CDR3 protein: CASSQPSANYGYTF. The CDR3, as DNA: TGTGCCAGCAGTCAGCCGTCCGCTAACTATGGCTACACCTTC.

By its share, this clonotype is medium-sized (0.01 to 0.1%). The chain couples TRBV18 to TRBJ2-1, with TRBD2 matching 12 bases. The germline V gene encodes CDR1 KGHSH and CDR2 LQKENI. The CDR3 loop spans 16 amino acids. Trimming removed 2 bases from V and 7 bases from J; junction bases left unmatched: 6. The CDR3 spells CASSPSGTSGPNEQFF. The DNA for the CDR3 is TGTGCCAGCTCACCATCCGGGACTAGCGGGCCGAATGAGCAGTTCTTC.

A single count supports this clonotype. One base away lies a much larger clone, so this may be a sequencing read error. The chain uses TRBV4-3 and TRBJ2-3; tentatively, D is TRBD1 or TRBD2 (6 bases each). CDR3 length: 15 residues. Germline V lookup: CDR1 LGHNA, CDR2 YSLEER. CDR3: CASNQDLGGTDRQYF. The CDR3 bases are TGCGCCAGCAACCAAGATTTGGGGGGCACAGATAGGCAGTATTTT.

In its sample, this clonotype is medium-sized. The chain couples TRBV10-2 to TRBJ1-2; 10 positions match TRBD1. The V and J ends lost 3 bases and 2 bases, in that order; junction bases with no gene match: 3. This CDR3 has 15 amino acids. CDR1 is WSHSY and CDR2 is SAAADI in the germline V gene. CDR3 protein: CASSDTGQGNYGYTF. The CDR3 bases are TGCGCCAGCAGTGATACGGGACAGGGGAACTATGGCTACACCTTC.

Within the sample, this clonotype is medium-sized. V and J are TRBV20-1 and TRBJ1-1, with TRBD1 as a possible D gene (5 bases). The CDR3 has 16 amino acids. Germline V gene data show CDR1 as DFQATT and CDR2 as SNEGSKA (reference sequence). Trimming stripped 2 bases from V and 0 bases from J, with 16 bases between. CDR3 residues: CSARQGGFRVNTEAFF. CDR3 coding DNA: TGCAGTGCTAGACAGGGTGGGTTTCGTGTGAACACTGAAGCTTTCTTT.

This clonotype occurred many times. This chain joins TRBV6-5 and TRBJ1-1; D call uncertain. Germline V gives CDR1 MNHEY, CDR2 SVGAGI. V lost 0 bases to trimming and J lost 3 bases, with 14 bases between them. The length of the CDR3 is 16 residues. The CDR3 nucleotides read TGTGCCAGCAGTTACTCTCAGTCCCTGCTCCACACTGAAGCTTTCTTT. Amino acid sequence: CASSYSQSLLHTEAFF.

This clonotype qualifies as medium-sized. The chain has TRBV6-5 and TRBJ1-1; TRBD1 aligns across 7 bases. V lost 6 bases to trimming and J lost 1 base; unmatched junction nucleotides: 8. The CDR3 covers 15 residues. The germline gives CDR1 MNHEY, CDR2 SVGAGI. CDR3 amino acids: CASSRTGTANTEAFF. The CDR3 DNA is TGTGCCAGCAGCAGAACCGGGACAGCGAACACTGAAGCTTTCTTT.

Within the sample, this clonotype is medium-sized. The gene calls are TRBV7-2 and TRBJ2-2; D is uncertain. V was shortened by 2 bases and J by 0 bases, with 10 bases between the two germline ends. Germline V lookup: CDR1 SGHTA, CDR2 FQGNSA. CDR3 size: 16 residues. CDR3 amino acids: CASSLHRTANTGELFF. The CDR3 DNA sequence: TGTGCCAGCAGCTTACACAGAACGGCGAACACCGGGGAGCTGTTTTTT. The full variable domain, rest sourced from reference TRBV7-2 and TRBJ2-2, is GAGVSQSPSNKVTEKGKDVELRCDPISGHTALYWYRQSLGQGLEFLIYFQGNSAPDKSGLPSDRFSAERTGGSVSTLTIQRTQQEDSAVYLCASSLHRTANTGELFFGEGSRLTVL.

The sample holds many counts of this clonotype. The chain carries TRBV6-5 and TRBJ1-1, with D possibly being TRBD1 (6 bases). V lost 2 bases, J lost 5 bases, and 18 bases lay in between. Germline V gene data show CDR1 as MNHEY and CDR2 as SVGAGI. This CDR3 is built from 16 residues. CDR3 residues: CASSYAGTRGRTEAFF. CDR3 DNA: TGTGCCAGCAGTTACGCCGGGACCAGGGGCCGGACTGAAGCTTTCTTT.

This clonotype is categorized as medium-sized (0.01 to 0.1%). The V gene is TRBV6-5, the J gene TRBJ2-7; 10 bases match TRBD2. Unmatched junction bases numbered 10, after V lost 5 bases and J lost 0 bases. The CDR3 loop spans 17 amino acids. From germline, CDR1 is MNHEY and CDR2 SVGAGI. In DNA, the CDR3 is TGTGCCAGCAGTAGAGAGTCGGGACTAGCGATCTCCTACGAGCAGTACTTC. This codes for CASSRESGLAISYEQYF.

A note on this clonotype: Since a much larger clone is just one base distant, this may be a read error. The chain joins TRBV3-1 to TRBJ2-1, with D tentatively TRBD2 (5 bases). CDR3 size: 11 residues. Germline V CDR1 and CDR2: LGHDT, YNNKEL (reference sequence). Trimming removed 1 base at V and 10 bases at J, with 5 bases between. The CDR3 loop reads CASSQGLEQFF. The CDR3 region has the DNA TGTGCCAGCAGCCAAGGACTAGAGCAGTTCTTC.

This clonotype is medium-sized (0.01 to 0.1%). The chain employs TRBV7-2 and TRBJ2-7; D tentatively fits TRBD1 or TRBD2 (5 bases each). The CDR3 consists of 14 residues. Germline values: CDR1 SGHTA, CDR2 FQGNSA. V dropped 4 bases and J dropped 2 bases, with 12 bases sitting between them. The chain's CDR3 is CASSSRDLAYEQYF. In nucleotides, the CDR3 is TGTGCCAGCAGCTCCCGGGACCTTGCCTACGAGCAGTACTTC.

By frequency in the sample, this clonotype is medium-sized. This chain links TRBV27 with TRBJ2-1, with D uncertain. Trimming removed 6 bases from V and 2 bases from J, with 14 bases in between. Germline CDR1 reads MNHEY; CDR2 reads SMNVEV (reference sequence). CDR3 length equals 15 residues. The chain's CDR3 is CASRRKGYTYNEQFF. The CDR3 coding sequence is TGTGCCAGCAGGAGAAAGGGTTATACCTACAATGAGCAGTTCTTC.

Judged by abundance, this clonotype is medium-sized. The chain couples TRBV20-1 to TRBJ2-1, with TRBD2 matching over 11 bases. The CDR3 totals 14 residues. Germline V gene data show CDR1 as DFQATT and CDR2 as SNEGSKA (reference sequence). V trimming: 6 bases; J trimming: 4 bases; junction bases outside the gene matches: 5. Written as DNA, the CDR3 is TGCAGTGCCCGACTAGCGGGACCGTACAATGAGCAGTTCTTC. Translating it yields CSARLAGPYNEQFF.